One and the same sample provided the 32 T cell receptor beta chains below, sequenced in a study of blood T cell repertoires in COVID-19. Assay: immunoSEQ multiplex PCR; the TCRdb copy retains only in-frame clones and omits some. The table includes some 180,000 clones, about four fifths detected once. Input material: peripheral blood. The receptors were gathered from a man aged 55 to 70 with acute or convalescent COVID-19.

This clone showed up just once. The CDR3: CASSLAGQRYNEQFF. The DNA of the CDR3 is TGTGCCAGCAGCTTGGCGGGACAGCGATACAATGAGCAGTTCTTC. The rearrangement joins TRBV7-9 to TRBJ2-1; TRBD1 might be the D (7 bases). Germline V gives CDR1 SEHNR, CDR2 FQNEAQ (reference sequence). V was clipped by 3 bases and J by 4 bases, with 13 bases between them. The CDR3 has 15 residues.

This clone showed up just once. The J gene is TRBJ1-4, the V gene TRBV6-4; 7 nucleotides agree with TRBD1. V dropped 6 bases and J dropped 3; count of bases not matched to a gene: 7. CDR3 length: 15 residues. Germline V gene lookup returns CDR1 MRHNA and CDR2 SNTAGT. The CDR3 DNA sequence: TGTGCCAGCAGGCTTCAGGGGGACGCTAATGAAAAACTGTTTTTT. This encodes CASRLQGDANEKLFF.

The rearrangement joins TRBV7-9 to TRBJ1-1; the match to TRBD1 covers 10 bases. Trimming took 4 bases from V and 4 from J; bases not matched to a gene: 0. Germline V gene lookup returns CDR1 SEHNR and CDR2 FQNEAQ (reference sequence). The CDR3 is 13 amino acids. DNA of the CDR3: TGTGCCAGCAGCTGGACAGGGGGCACTGAAGCTTTCTTT. Its protein is CASSWTGGTEAFF.

The gene calls are TRBV19 and TRBJ2-3, with 9 bases lining up with TRBD2. The trim removed 7 bases at V and 0 bases at J, leaving 8 bases unmatched. The CDR3 extends over 16 amino acids. The germline V gene has CDR1 LNHDA and CDR2 SQIVND (reference sequence). The CDR3 coding sequence is TGTGCCAGTATCCCGGGGACTAGCCCTAGCACAGATACGCAGTATTTT. Translating gives CASIPGTSPSTDTQYF.

This clone occurred a few times. This rearrangement joins TRBV19 to TRBJ1-2; 8 bases are a match to TRBD1. V lost 5 bases to trimming and J lost 3 bases; unmatched junction nucleotides: 5. The CDR3 is 14 residues long. From germline, CDR1 is LNHDA and CDR2 SQIVND (reference sequence). Written as DNA, the CDR3 is TGTGCCAGTAGTTATGGACAGGGATACTATGGCTACACCTTC. It specifies CASSYGQGYYGYTF.

The chain links TRBV19 to TRBJ1-1, with 7 bases that match TRBD1. V trimming: 3 bases; J trimming: 11 bases; junction bases outside the gene matches: 6. The CDR3 is made up of 12 amino acids. CDR1 is LNHDA, CDR2 SQIVND, per germline (reference sequence). CDR3: CASSMAGGLAFF. The CDR3 nucleotides are TGTGCCAGTAGTATGGCAGGGGGTCTGGCTTTCTTT.

The chain couples TRBV10-3 to TRBJ2-5; possible D gene TRBD1, 5 bases. This CDR3 comprises 13 residues. Germline lookup yields CDR1 ENHRY and CDR2 SYGVKD. The V end lost 6 bases, the J end lost 3 bases, and 11 bases lay between the germline ends. CDR3 sequence reads: CAISFDREETQYF. The DNA of the CDR3 is TGTGCCATCAGCTTCGACAGAGAAGAGACCCAGTACTTC.

The gene calls are TRBV24-1 and TRBJ2-1; 7 bases align to TRBD1. The V and J ends lost 1 base and 1 base, in that order; junction bases with no gene match: 3. The CDR3 covers 16 residues. CDR1 is KGHDR, CDR2 SFDVKD, per germline. The CDR3 sequence is CATSDLGTDSYNEQFF. The CDR3 DNA follows: TGTGCCACCAGTGATTTAGGGACAGATTCCTACAATGAGCAGTTCTTC.

J is TRBJ1-6 and V is TRBV4-1, with D possibly matching TRBD1 (6 bases). The V end lost 4 bases, the J end lost 2 bases, and 30 bases lay between the germline ends. This CDR3 contains 22 residues. Per germline, CDR1 MGHRA and CDR2 YSYEKL. CDR3 DNA sequence: TGCGCCAGCAGCCTGCACGCTGGACTGGGGACAAGGTCCATTCCCTATAATTCACCCCTCCACTTT. This encodes CASSLHAGLGTRSIPYNSPLHF.

V is TRBV5-4 and J is TRBJ1-3; no firm D call. This CDR3 comprises 17 residues. Germline V lookup: CDR1 SGHNT, CDR2 YYREEE (reference sequence). The V end was cut by 3 bases, the J end by 1 base, with 17 bases between. CDR3 nucleotide sequence: TGTGCCAGCAGCTCGGGGTCAAAAGGGCTTTCTGGAAACACCATATATTTT. It specifies CASSSGSKGLSGNTIYF.

The V gene is TRBV28, the J gene TRBJ1-1, with D possibly being TRBD1 (5 bases). V lost 5 bases and J lost 6, with 19 bases in between. This CDR3 is built from 15 residues. Per germline, CDR1 MDHEN and CDR2 SYDVKM. CDR3: CASSPILGGRAEAFF. CDR3 bases: TGTGCCAGCAGTCCGATTTTGGGGGGAAGGGCTGAAGCTTTCTTT.

A single count supports this clone. The CDR3 loop is CAISHGTGGEKLFF. CDR3 DNA sequence: TGTGCCATCAGTCACGGGACAGGAGGTGAAAAACTGTTTTTT. This sequence joins TRBV10-3 and TRBJ1-4, with 8 bases matching TRBD1. This CDR3 contains 14 residues. V shed 5 bases, J shed 7 bases, and the junction held 6 bases outside the gene matches. Germline lookup yields CDR1 ENHRY and CDR2 SYGVKD.

This chain links TRBV5-1 with TRBJ2-2, with a possible D match to TRBD1 (6 bases). The germline V gene has CDR1 SGHRS and CDR2 YFSETQ. V lost 2 bases, J lost 3 bases, and 17 bases lay in between. This CDR3 comprises 17 residues. CDR3 bases: TGCGCCAGCAGCTTTGCTACAGGGTTAAGGGACACCGGGGAGCTGTTTTTT. Its protein product is CASSFATGLRDTGELFF.

The chain is built from TRBV12-3 or TRBV12-4 and TRBJ2-7; no firm D call. Trimming removed 1 base at V and 7 bases at J, with 5 bases between. CDR3 size: 11 residues. In nucleotides, the CDR3 is TGTGCCAGCAGTTTAGAGAGAGAGCAGTACTTC. Protein: CASSLEREQYF.

The CDR3: CASSWDTLRGYQPQHF. DNA of the CDR3: TGTGCCAGCAGCTGGGACACCTTGAGGGGTTATCAGCCCCAGCATTTT. This chain joins TRBV3-1 (or the pseudogene TRBV3-2) and TRBJ1-5, with D perhaps matching TRBD1 (6 bases). The ends were cut back, 5 bases at V and 5 bases at J, with 19 bases in the middle. Germline V CDR1 and CDR2: LGHDT, YNNKEL (reference sequence). The CDR3 loop spans 16 amino acids.

The chain combines TRBV2 with TRBJ2-5; unclear D gene. V was cut by 6 bases and J by 5 bases, with 7 bases left in between. This CDR3 region has 11 residues. Germline V gene lookup returns CDR1 SNHLY and CDR2 FYNNEI. The CDR3 here is CASSPAETQYF. The DNA for the CDR3 is TGTGCCAGCAGCCCAGCGGAGACCCAGTACTTC. The full variable domain, its missing parts supplied by reference TRBV2 and TRBJ2-5, is EPEVTQTPSHQVTQMGQEVILRCVPISNHLYFYWYRQILGQKVEFLVSFYNNEISEKSEIFDDQFSVERPDGSNFTLKIRSTKLEDSAMYFCASSPAETQYFGPGTRLLVL.

This rearrangement joins TRBV7-2 to TRBJ2-7; maybe TRBD1 (7 bases). This CDR3 region has 14 residues. V was trimmed by 6 bases and J by 2 bases, leaving 14 bases between them. The germline CDR1 and CDR2 sequences are SGHTA and FQGNSA. CDR3 sequence: CASSQGGGAYEQYF. In DNA form, the CDR3 reads TGTGCCAGCAGTCAAGGGGGCGGGGCCTACGAGCAGTACTTC. Based on the CDR3 plus reference TRBV7-2 and TRBJ2-7, the full variable domain is GAGVSQSPSNKVTEKGKDVELRCDPISGHTALYWYRQSLGQGLEFLIYFQGNSAPDKSGLPSDRFSAERTGGSVSTLTIQRTQQEDSAVYLCASSQGGGAYEQYFGPGTRLTVT.

V is TRBV12-3 or TRBV12-4 and J is TRBJ2-1, with unresolved D. The CDR3 length is 13 residues. With 3 bases removed from V and 6 bases from J, the gap between germline ends came to 9 bases. The CDR3: CASSFSLTNEQFF. The CDR3 DNA is TGTGCCAGCAGTTTTAGTCTTACCAATGAGCAGTTCTTC.

In this sample, this clone turned up many times. This CDR3 is also generated by other DNA sequences in the sample. The chain has TRBV30 and TRBJ1-5, with a tentative D call TRBD1 (5 bases). The V gene's germline CDR1 is GTSNPN and CDR2 SVGIG (reference sequence). This CDR3 spans 13 amino acids. The germline V and J ends were trimmed by 0 bases and 4 bases, with 7 bases remaining between them. In nucleotides, the CDR3 is TGTGCCTGGAGTGTTCGGGGGAATCAGCCCCAGCATTTT. This codes for CAWSVRGNQPQHF. Drawing the rest from reference TRBV30 and TRBJ1-5, the complete variable domain is SQTIHQWPATLVQPVGSPLSLECTVEGTSNPNLYWYRQAAGRGLQLLFYSVGIGQISSEVPQNLSASRPQDRQFILSSKKLLLSDSGFYLCAWSVRGNQPQHFGDGTRLSIL.

The chain joins TRBV7-9 to TRBJ1-1; no clear D gene. Germline V gene data show CDR1 as SEHNR and CDR2 as FQNEAQ (reference sequence). V dropped 4 bases and J dropped 0 bases, with 12 bases sitting between them. The CDR3 totals 15 residues. The CDR3 loop is CASSSPVAVNTEAFF. CDR3 DNA: TGTGCCAGCAGCTCTCCGGTTGCGGTGAACACTGAAGCTTTCTTT.

V gene TRBV11-1 combines with J gene TRBJ1-2; 10 positions match TRBD1. Per the germline V gene, CDR1 is SGHAT and CDR2 is FQDESV (reference sequence). V lost 0 bases and J lost 3; bases outside the gene matches: 1. CDR3 length: 15 residues. This CDR3 is CASSLAGQGYYGYTF. CDR3 coding DNA: TGTGCCAGCAGCTTAGCGGGACAGGGGTACTATGGCTACACCTTC.

The CDR3 spells CASSTTSTDEQFF. CDR3 in DNA: TGTGCCAGCAGCACGACTAGTACGGATGAGCAGTTCTTC. This chain links TRBV3-1 (or the pseudogene TRBV3-2) with TRBJ2-1, with a weak D call TRBD2 (6 bases). Trimming shortened V by 5 bases and J by 8 bases, and 13 bases separated the two germline ends. CDR1 and CDR2 from the germline V gene are LGHDT and YNNKEL (reference sequence). The CDR3 loop spans 13 amino acids.

This chain uses TRBV28 with TRBJ1-2; tentative D call: TRBD1 (5 bases). The CDR3 runs 15 residues. V was cut by 2 bases and J by 3 bases, with 13 bases left in between. The germline gives CDR1 MDHEN, CDR2 SYDVKM. As DNA, the CDR3 is TGTGCCAGCAGTTTAGATCCAGGAGGGGACTATGGCTACACCTTC. It translates to CASSLDPGGDYGYTF.

This clone occurred once. This chain uses TRBV14 with TRBJ2-7, with unresolved D. The CDR3 is 16 residues long. Per the germline V gene, CDR1 is SGHDN and CDR2 is FVKESK. V dropped 2 bases and J dropped 1 base, with 15 bases sitting between them. CDR3 protein: CASSQTRQVYSYEQYF. In DNA form, the CDR3 reads TGTGCCAGCAGCCAAACCAGGCAGGTCTATTCCTACGAGCAGTACTTC.

The chain recombines TRBV3-1 (or the pseudogene TRBV3-2) with TRBJ2-7; a possible D gene is TRBD2 (6 bases). CDR1 and CDR2 from the germline V gene are LGHDT and YNNKEL (reference sequence). The germline V and J ends were trimmed by 4 bases and 5 bases, with 9 bases remaining between them. This CDR3 is 12 amino acids long. CDR3 sequence reads: CASSPWGDEQYF. DNA of the CDR3: TGTGCCAGCAGCCCATGGGGGGACGAGCAGTACTTC.

The gene calls are TRBV6-5 and TRBJ2-1, with 10 bases matching TRBD1. This CDR3 has 15 residues. The V gene's germline CDR1 is MNHEY and CDR2 SVGAGI. The ends lost 7 bases at V and 4 bases at J; junction bases unmatched: 7. The CDR3 sequence: CASKEWTGGYNEQFF. In DNA, the CDR3 is TGTGCCAGCAAAGAGTGGACAGGGGGTTACAATGAGCAGTTCTTC.

The genes are TRBV13 and TRBJ1-5, with D possibly being TRBD1 (6 bases). Germline V lookup: CDR1 PRHDT, CDR2 FYEKMQ (reference sequence). Trimming cost V 5 bases and J 6 bases, with 11 bases left between them. The CDR3 contains 13 residues. CDR3 in DNA: TGTGCCAGCAGCACTCAGGGGAGTCAGCCCCAGCATTTT. Translated, it gives CASSTQGSQPQHF.

This chain connects TRBV18 to TRBJ2-1; the match to TRBD2 covers 14 bases. J gave up 3 bases and V 5 bases, and 0 bases lay outside the gene matches. The CDR3 runs 15 residues. Germline V gene sequence: CDR1 KGHSH, CDR2 LQKENI. The CDR3: CASSGLAGGYNEQFF. The CDR3 nucleotides are TGTGCCAGCTCAGGACTAGCGGGGGGCTACAATGAGCAGTTCTTC. The full variable domain, its missing parts supplied by reference TRBV18 and TRBJ2-1, is NAGVMQNPRHLVRRRGQEARLRCSPMKGHSHVYWYRQLPEEGLKFMVYLQKENIIDESGMPKERFSAEFPKEGPSILRIQQVVRGDSAAYFCASSGLAGGYNEQFFGPGTRLTVL.

The gene calls are TRBV6-5 and TRBJ1-1, with 7 bases fitting TRBD1. The trim removed 5 bases at V and 5 bases at J, leaving 8 bases unmatched. The CDR3 has 14 amino acids. Germline V gene lookup returns CDR1 MNHEY and CDR2 SVGAGI. The CDR3 here is CASSKAQGNTEAFF. In nucleotides, the CDR3 is TGTGCCAGCAGTAAGGCACAGGGGAATACTGAAGCTTTCTTT.

This chain links TRBV2 with TRBJ2-3, with 8 bases lining up with TRBD2. V was pared by 2 bases and J by 6 bases, with 4 bases of the junction left unmatched. Germline V gene data show CDR1 as SNHLY and CDR2 as FYNNEI. CDR3 size: 14 residues. CDR3 DNA sequence: TGTGCCAGCAGTGAAATGCTAGCGGGTGATACGCAGTATTTT. Translated: CASSEMLAGDTQYF.

The V call is TRBV5-4, the J call TRBJ1-3, with 12 nucleotides matching TRBD1. The germline gives CDR1 SGHNT, CDR2 YYREEE (reference sequence). The CDR3 spans 19 residues. J was trimmed by 1 base and V by 4 bases; bases with no gene match: 12. The CDR3 DNA is TGTGCCAGCAGCCAGGGACAGGGGGCAGGGGTAGTATCTGGAAACACCATATATTTT. It codes for CASSQGQGAGVVSGNTIYF.

DNA of the CDR3: TGTGCCAGCAGCCAAGAACGGCAGGCCCAAAATTCACCCCTCCACTTT. Its protein product is CASSQERQAQNSPLHF. The chain couples TRBV4-2 to TRBJ1-6, with D hard to call. The CDR3 covers 16 residues. Per the germline V gene, CDR1 is LGHNA and CDR2 is YNFKEQ. V was shortened by 0 bases and J by 7 bases, with 13 bases between the two germline ends.